The 25 T cell receptor beta chains reported below all come from one sample, sequenced in a study of blood T cell repertoires in COVID-19. Clones were sequenced by immunoSEQ multiplex PCR, and TCRdb holds only the in-frame ones, with some missing. Of 150,000 to 180,000 clones in the sample, under 85% were seen once. The sequencing input was peripheral blood. The receptors were gathered from a man aged 55 to 70 with COVID-19, enrolled during active disease.

The chain uses TRBV6-2 or TRBV6-3 and TRBJ2-7; 7 bases match TRBD1. The V and J ends lost 6 bases and 1 base, in that order; junction bases with no gene match: 9. CDR1 is MNHEY and CDR2 is SVGEGT in the germline V gene. This CDR3 spans 15 amino acids. The CDR3 loop reads CASSQRTGGSYEQYF. The CDR3 DNA is TGTGCCAGCAGCCAGAGGACAGGTGGGTCCTACGAGCAGTACTTC.

The chain recombines TRBV24-1 with TRBJ2-1, with D possibly TRBD2 on 5 matching bases. Germline CDR1 reads KGHDR; CDR2 reads SFDVKD. CDR3 size: 12 residues. Trimming left V 1 base short and J 12 bases short, with 9 bases between. The CDR3 protein is CATSDFGVGQFF. DNA for the CDR3: TGTGCCACCAGTGATTTCGGGGTAGGGCAGTTCTTC.

Regarding this clone: One junction end does not reproduce the germline sequence, and a read error may be involved. The chain joins TRBV3-1 (or the pseudogene TRBV3-2) to TRBJ2-2, with D possibly matching TRBD1 (6 bases). The V gene's germline CDR1 is LGHDT and CDR2 YNNKEL (reference sequence). The length of the CDR3 is 15 residues. The CDR3 loop reads CASSQRDRNPGELFF. Written as DNA, the CDR3 is TGTGCCAGCAGCCAACGCGACAGGAACCCCGGGGAGCTGTTTTTT.

The chain links TRBV3-1 (or the pseudogene TRBV3-2) to TRBJ2-2, with 10 positions matching TRBD2. V lost 2 bases, J lost 4 bases, and 10 bases stayed unmatched. From germline, CDR1 is LGHDT and CDR2 YNNKEL (reference sequence). This CDR3 comprises 18 residues. The CDR3 here is CASSQRVGSGRFTGELFF. The CDR3 nucleotides are TGTGCCAGCAGCCAACGTGTCGGTAGCGGGAGGTTCACCGGGGAGCTGTTTTTT.

The chain joins TRBV9 to TRBJ1-4, with 7 bases matching TRBD1. The CDR3 has 15 amino acids. V gave up 4 bases and J gave up 5 bases; unmatched junction bases: 8. The germline gives CDR1 SGDLS, CDR2 YYNGEE. The CDR3 nucleotides read TGTGCCAGCAGCCCCCATGGACAGGAGAATGAAAAACTGTTTTTT. It yields the protein CASSPHGQENEKLFF.

This sequence joins TRBV3-1 (or the pseudogene TRBV3-2) and TRBJ1-6, with D tentatively TRBD1 (6 bases). The germline gives CDR1 LGHDT, CDR2 YNNKEL (reference sequence). The CDR3 consists of 15 residues. Trimming shortened V by 0 bases and J by 16 bases, and 19 bases separated the two germline ends. The CDR3 DNA follows: TGTGCCAGCAGCCAAGATGCGGGCAAGGGGGTTCAACTCCACTTT. Protein product: CASSQDAGKGVQLHF.

The CDR3 loop reads CASSLGGGNQPQHF. For the CDR3, the DNA is TGTGCCAGCAGCTTAGGCGGAGGCAATCAGCCCCAGCATTTT. The chain uses TRBV7-2 and TRBJ1-5, with unresolved D. CDR3 length equals 14 residues. V lost 1 base, J lost 2 bases, and 6 bases lay in between. CDR1 and CDR2 (germline): SGHTA, FQGNSA. Combining the CDR3 with reference TRBV7-2 and TRBJ1-5 gives the whole variable domain GAGVSQSPSNKVTEKGKDVELRCDPISGHTALYWYRQSLGQGLEFLIYFQGNSAPDKSGLPSDRFSAERTGGSVSTLTIQRTQQEDSAVYLCASSLGGGNQPQHFGDGTRLSIL.

The rearrangement links TRBV6-1 to TRBJ2-1; 8 bases agree with TRBD2. Germline V gene sequence: CDR1 MNHNS, CDR2 SASEGT. CDR3 length: 16 amino acids. V shed 3 bases and J 4 bases; nucleotides not matched to a gene: 8. As DNA, the CDR3 is TGTGCCAGCAGTGATTATAGGACTAGCAGATACAATGAGCAGTTCTTC. This codes for CASSDYRTSRYNEQFF.

The V call is TRBV12-5, the J call TRBJ2-5; D remains unclear. The CDR3 is made up of 14 amino acids. CDR1 is LGHNT, CDR2 FRNRAP, per germline. V lost 1 base to trimming and J lost 3 bases, with 9 bases between them. Here the CDR3 DNA reads TGTGCTAGTGGTTTGGGGGCTGGAAAAGAGACCCAGTACTTC. This gives the protein CASGLGAGKETQYF.

The chain uses TRBV6-4 and TRBJ1-3; no clear D. V dropped 6 bases and J dropped 0 bases, with 6 bases sitting between them. The germline CDR1 and CDR2 sequences are MRHNA and SNTAGT. This CDR3 comprises 13 residues. The CDR3 protein is CASSAASGNTIYF. CDR3 DNA: TGTGCCAGCAGCGCGGCCTCTGGAAACACCATATATTTT.

V and J are TRBV5-5 and TRBJ1-2, with 10 bases matching TRBD1. J lost 4 bases, V lost 4 bases, and 10 bases had no gene match. There are 16 residues in the CDR3. Germline CDR1 reads SGHKS; CDR2 reads YYEKEE (reference sequence). The CDR3 region is CASSPARTGGFYGYTF. The DNA of the CDR3 is TGTGCCAGCAGCCCGGCCCGGACAGGGGGTTTCTATGGCTACACCTTC. Looking up the rest from reference TRBV5-5 and TRBJ1-2 gives the full variable domain: DAGVTQSPTHLIKTRGQQVTLRCSPISGHKSVSWYQQVLGQGPQFIFQYYEKEERGRGNFPDRFSARQFPNYSSELNVNALLLGDSALYLCASSPARTGGFYGYTFGSGTRLTVV.

This clone was recorded only once. The chain joins TRBV5-4 to TRBJ1-2, with D tentatively TRBD1 (6 bases). Trimming took off 5 bases at V and 1 base at J, with 15 bases between the two ends. The CDR3 loop spans 15 amino acids. Germline CDR1 and CDR2: SGHNT and YYREEE (reference sequence). The CDR3 protein is CASSNRDTINYGYTF. In nucleotides, the CDR3 is TGTGCCAGCAGTAACCGGGACACCATTAACTATGGCTACACCTTC.

The chain carries TRBV7-9 and TRBJ1-2; a weak D match, TRBD1 (5 bases). Germline CDR1 reads SEHNR; CDR2 reads FQNEAQ (reference sequence). V shed 5 bases and J shed 0 bases, with 16 bases lying between them. The CDR3 runs 16 residues. CDR3 nucleotide sequence: TGTGCCAGCAGCCTCGATGACAGAGCGACTAACTATGGCTACACCTTC. Protein product: CASSLDDRATNYGYTF.

The rearrangement joins TRBV19 to TRBJ1-2; 7 bases line up with TRBD1. The CDR3 covers 15 residues. Trimming took 5 bases from V and 7 from J; bases not matched to a gene: 13. Germline lookup yields CDR1 LNHDA and CDR2 SQIVND (reference sequence). This chain's CDR3 is CASSPHPTGPSGYTF. The CDR3 DNA is TGTGCCAGTAGTCCTCACCCGACAGGGCCTAGTGGCTACACCTTC. Variable domain in full (rest from reference TRBV19 and TRBJ1-2): DGGITQSPKYLFRKEGQNVTLSCEQNLNHDAMYWYRQDPGQGLRLIYYSQIVNDFQKGDIAEGYSVSREKKESFPLTVTSAQKNPTAFYLCASSPHPTGPSGYTFGSGTRLTVV.

This rearrangement joins TRBV19 to TRBJ2-7, with TRBD2 matching over 8 bases. V shed 1 base and J 5 bases; nucleotides not matched to a gene: 7. The CDR3 sequence is 15 residues long. Germline values: CDR1 LNHDA, CDR2 SQIVND (reference sequence). CDR3 loop: CASSIGAGGNHEQYF. For the CDR3, the DNA is TGTGCCAGTAGTATAGGGGCGGGAGGAAACCACGAGCAGTACTTC.

The J gene is TRBJ1-5, the V gene TRBV12-3 or TRBV12-4; D gene unclear. V was trimmed by 6 bases and J by 8 bases, leaving 14 bases between them. There are 13 residues in the CDR3. Written as DNA, the CDR3 is TGTGCCAGCAGCTCGTTAGTGGAGGAGCCCCAGCATTTT. This translates into CASSSLVEEPQHF.

V gene TRBV9 combines with J gene TRBJ2-3; D ambiguous. V lost 0 bases and J 4 bases, leaving 12 bases between the germline ends. CDR3 length equals 15 residues. Germline CDR1 SGDLS, CDR2 YYNGEE. In nucleotides, the CDR3 is TGTGCCAGCAGCGTAGTGGTGGGTGCGGCAGATACGCAGTATTTT. Amino acids: CASSVVVGAADTQYF.

This clone occurred a few times. V gene TRBV4-3 combines with J gene TRBJ2-7, with a weak D call TRBD1 (5 bases). With 0 bases removed from V and 5 bases from J, the gap between germline ends came to 14 bases. CDR3 length equals 15 residues. The germline V gene encodes CDR1 LGHNA and CDR2 YSLEER. For the CDR3, the DNA is TGCGCCAGCAGCCAAGATTTAAGGGGTGGACACGAGCAGTACTTC. This encodes CASSQDLRGGHEQYF.

This chain connects TRBV11-2 to TRBJ1-1, with a tentative D call TRBD1 (5 bases). Looked up from germline, CDR1 is SGHAT and CDR2 is FQNNGV. The CDR3 is 14 amino acids. With 4 bases removed from V and 7 bases from J, the gap between germline ends came to 16 bases. The CDR3 nucleotides are TGTGCCAGCAGCTCCTCATTGGGGGGGTTTGAAGCTTTCTTT. It specifies CASSSSLGGFEAFF.

CDR3 DNA sequence: TGCGCCAGCAGCCATTCCTCGGCGGCCTGGAACACTGAAGCTTTCTTT. This encodes CASSHSSAAWNTEAFF. V is TRBV4-3 and J is TRBJ1-1; D gene unclear. Deletions cut 3 bases from V and 1 base from J, with 15 bases between. The CDR3 contains 16 residues. CDR1 and CDR2 from the germline V gene are LGHNA and YSLEER.

The chain uses TRBV6-5 and TRBJ1-1, with D perhaps TRBD1 (6 bases). V was clipped by 5 bases and J by 4 bases, with 11 bases between them. CDR3 length: 13 amino acids. Germline V gene data show CDR1 as MNHEY and CDR2 as SVGAGI. This chain's CDR3 is CASSKQGSTEAFF. The CDR3 nucleotides are TGTGCCAGCAGTAAACAGGGCAGCACTGAAGCTTTCTTT.

The J gene is TRBJ1-2, the V gene TRBV29-1; 7 bases align to TRBD1. CDR1 and CDR2 (germline): SQVTM, ANQGSEA. This CDR3 is built from 14 residues. Trimming cost V 6 bases and J 1 base; bases outside gene matches: 8. The CDR3 region is CSVTTGVNNYGYTF. The CDR3 coding sequence is TGCAGCGTCACCACAGGGGTAAATAACTATGGCTACACCTTC.

This clone was detected only once. This rearrangement joins TRBV7-2 to TRBJ1-5; D gene unclear. CDR1 is SGHTA and CDR2 is FQGNSA in the germline V gene. The CDR3 is 15 amino acids. Trimming cost V 1 base and J 3 bases, with 10 bases left between them. The CDR3 DNA sequence: TGTGCCAGCAGCTTAGTGAGTACGAACAATCAGCCCCAGCATTTT. Protein sequence: CASSLVSTNNQPQHF.

The CDR3 DNA is TGTGCCATCAGTGAGAATCGGGCGGGAGTCTACAATGAGCAGTTCTTC. Translating it yields CAISENRAGVYNEQFF. The genes are TRBV10-3 and TRBJ2-1; 7 nucleotides match TRBD2. With V trimmed by 2 bases and J by 3 bases, 7 bases remained unmatched. The germline CDR1 and CDR2 sequences are ENHRY and SYGVKD. CDR3 length: 16 amino acids.

The rearrangement uses TRBV18 and TRBJ1-1; 8 bases agree with TRBD1. The V gene's germline CDR1 is KGHSH and CDR2 LQKENI. The CDR3 contains 12 residues. The junction had 8 bases not matched to a gene; V was cut back by 5 bases and J by 12 bases. The CDR3 sequence is CASSSSQGASFF. The DNA of the CDR3 is TGTGCCAGCTCATCATCCCAGGGGGCTTCTTTCTTT.